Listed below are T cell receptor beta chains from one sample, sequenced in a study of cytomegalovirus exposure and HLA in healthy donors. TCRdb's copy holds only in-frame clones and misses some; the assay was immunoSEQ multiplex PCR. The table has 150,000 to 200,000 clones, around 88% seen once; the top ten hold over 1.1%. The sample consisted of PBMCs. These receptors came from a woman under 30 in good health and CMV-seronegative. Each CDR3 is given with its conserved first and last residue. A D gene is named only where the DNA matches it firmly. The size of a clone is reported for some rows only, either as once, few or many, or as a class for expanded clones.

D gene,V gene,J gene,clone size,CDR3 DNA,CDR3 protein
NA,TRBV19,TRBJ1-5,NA,TGTGCCAGTAGTATAGATCTCAATCAGCCCCAGCATTTT,CASSIDLNQPQHF
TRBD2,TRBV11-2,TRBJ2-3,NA,TGTGCCAGCAGTTACACTAGCGGGAGAAGCGCAGATACGCAGTATTTT,CASSYTSGRSADTQYF
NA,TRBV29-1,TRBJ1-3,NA,TGCAGCGGCCAGACAGGCCCGGCGGACACCATATATTTT,CSGQTGPADTIYF
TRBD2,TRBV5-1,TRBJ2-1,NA,TGCGCCAGCAGCTCCAGCGGGACTTACAATGAGCAGTTCTTC,CASSSSGTYNEQFF
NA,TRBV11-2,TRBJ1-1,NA,TGTGCCAGCAGCTTCGTCGAGAGGGGGACTGAAGCTTTCTTT,CASSFVERGTEAFF
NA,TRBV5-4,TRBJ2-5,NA,TGTGCCAGCAGCCCCACATTGGGACTTCACCGAGAGACCCAGTACTTC,CASSPTLGLHRETQYF
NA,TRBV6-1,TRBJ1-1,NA,TGTGCCAGCAGGAGGGGAGGGAACACTGAAGCTTTCTTT,CASRRGGNTEAFF
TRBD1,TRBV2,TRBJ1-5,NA,TGTGCCAGCAGACTGGGGACAGGGAAGACTCAGCCCCAGCATTTT,CASRLGTGKTQPQHF
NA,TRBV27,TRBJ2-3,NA,TGTGCCAGCAGTAGCGGCGGTACGGCAGATACGCAGTATTTT,CASSSGGTADTQYF
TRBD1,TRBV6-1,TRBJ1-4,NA,TGTGCCAGCAGTGAATACCGAATACAGGGGGCAGGTGAAAAACTGTTTTTT,CASSEYRIQGAGEKLFF
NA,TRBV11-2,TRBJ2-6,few,TGTGCCAGCAGCTTACAGGGTTTCGGGGCCAACGTCCTGACTTTC,CASSLQGFGANVLTF
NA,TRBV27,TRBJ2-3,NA,TGTGCCAGCAGTAAACACAAAACAGGGCTTAGCACAGATACGCAGTATTTT,CASSKHKTGLSTDTQYF
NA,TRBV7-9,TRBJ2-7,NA,TGTGCCAGCACCCCCATTCCCCAAGGGGGTAAGGACGAGCAGTACTTC,CASTPIPQGGKDEQYF
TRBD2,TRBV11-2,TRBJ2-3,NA,TGTGCCAGCAGCTTAGGCAGGGGACTAGCAAGCACAGATACGCAGTATTTT,CASSLGRGLASTDTQYF
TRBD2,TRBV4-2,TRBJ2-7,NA,TGTGCCAGCAGCCGAGAGACTAGCGGGAGGGCTCTGTCCTACGAGCAGTACTTC,CASSRETSGRALSYEQYF
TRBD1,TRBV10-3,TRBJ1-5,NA,TGTGCCATCAGTAGGGACAGGGGAAGCAATCAGCCCCAGCATTTT,CAISRDRGSNQPQHF
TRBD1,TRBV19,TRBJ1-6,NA,TGTGCCAGTAGTTCTCAGGGGGAGGATTCACCCCTCCACTTT,CASSSQGEDSPLHF
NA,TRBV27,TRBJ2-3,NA,TGTGCCAGCAGTCCTTACAGGGATAGCACAGATACGCAGTATTTT,CASSPYRDSTDTQYF
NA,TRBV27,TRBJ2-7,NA,TGTGCCAGCAGTTTTCTCACAGGGTCTGGGTTCTACGAGCAGTACTTC,CASSFLTGSGFYEQYF
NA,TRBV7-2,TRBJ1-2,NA,TGTGCCAGCAGCTTGGGCAGGGCAAACTATGGCTACACCTTC,CASSLGRANYGYTF
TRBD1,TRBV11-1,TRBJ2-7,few,TGTGCCAGCAGCTTAGTGTGGGACAGCTCAAGAGAGCAGTACTTC,CASSLVWDSSREQYF
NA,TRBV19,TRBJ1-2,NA,TGTGCCAGTGCTTGGGGGGACTATGGCTACACCTTC,CASAWGDYGYTF
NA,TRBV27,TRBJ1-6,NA,TGTGCCAGCAGTAGCAGGGGCTCTGCACCCCTCCACTTT,CASSSRGSAPLHF
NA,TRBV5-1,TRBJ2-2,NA,TGCGCCAGCAGCCAGGGGACATCCGCCGGGGAGCTGTTTTTT,CASSQGTSAGELFF
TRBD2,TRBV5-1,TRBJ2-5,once,TGCGCCAGCAGCGGAATAAGCGGGAGAGGAGGAGAGACCCAGTACTTC,CASSGISGRGGETQYF
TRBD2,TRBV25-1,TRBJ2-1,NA,TGTGCCAGCAGTAGTGTTAGCGGGGGACGATACAATGAGCAGTTCTTC,CASSSVSGGRYNEQFF
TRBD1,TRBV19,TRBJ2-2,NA,TGTGCCAGTAGTCCCTCACAGGGGGCGGGCACCGGGGAGCTGTTTTTT,CASSPSQGAGTGELFF
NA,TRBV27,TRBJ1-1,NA,TGTGCCAGCAGTTTATCGGGGGGGCTGGGCACTGAAGCTTTCTTT,CASSLSGGLGTEAFF
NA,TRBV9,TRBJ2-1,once,TGTGCCAGCAGCGTAGAGGCCGGGGGGCTCAATGAGCAGTTCTTC,CASSVEAGGLNEQFF
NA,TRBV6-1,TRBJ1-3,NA,TGTGCCAGCAGGACTGCCTCTGGAAACACCATATATTTT,CASRTASGNTIYF
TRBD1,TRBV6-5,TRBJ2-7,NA,TGTGCCAGCAGTTACGGGACAGGGATCTACGAGCAGTACTTC,CASSYGTGIYEQYF
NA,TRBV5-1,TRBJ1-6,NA,TGCGCCAGCAGCTCAACAGGTTTTAATTCACCCCTCCACTTT,CASSSTGFNSPLHF
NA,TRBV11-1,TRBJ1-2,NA,TGTGCCAGCAGCTACAACCAAAGGGCACCGGGATTTCCATATGGCTACACCTTC,CASSYNQRAPGFPYGYTF
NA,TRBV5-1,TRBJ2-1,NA,TGCGCCAGCAGCCTCGAGGGGGAGACCTACAATGAGCAGTTCTTC,CASSLEGETYNEQFF
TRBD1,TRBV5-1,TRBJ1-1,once,TGCGCCAGCAGCAGAAGGACAGGGGTGAACACTGAAGCTTTCTTT,CASSRRTGVNTEAFF
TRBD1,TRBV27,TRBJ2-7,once,TGTGCCTGTAAGACAGGGGTAGGGGAGCAGTACTTC,CACKTGVGEQYF
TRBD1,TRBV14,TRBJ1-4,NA,TGTGCCAGCAGCCAATCTCAAGGACAGGGGAGCGAAAAACTGTTTTTT,CASSQSQGQGSEKLFF
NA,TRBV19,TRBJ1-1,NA,TGTGCCAGTAGTATCCCAGGACAGTCGGTGGGCACTGAAGCTTTCTTT,CASSIPGQSVGTEAFF
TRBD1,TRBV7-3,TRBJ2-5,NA,TGTGCCAGCAGCTTGGGGCTCAGGGGGCGGGAGACCCAGTACTTC,CASSLGLRGRETQYF
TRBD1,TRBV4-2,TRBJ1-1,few,TGTGCCAGCAGCCGGGACAGGCTCCTGAACACTGAAGCTTTCTTT,CASSRDRLLNTEAFF
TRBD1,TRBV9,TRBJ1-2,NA,TGTGCCAGCAGCATCAGACAGGGCGACCATGGCTACACCTTC,CASSIRQGDHGYTF
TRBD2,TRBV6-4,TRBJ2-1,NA,TGTGCCAGCAGGGGCGGACTCTTAGAGACTAGCGGGGAAAACAATGAGCAGTTCTTC,CASRGGLLETSGENNEQFF
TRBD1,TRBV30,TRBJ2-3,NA,TGTGCCTGGAGCCCAGCCCCAGGGGGCTTCGGAGATACGCAGTATTTT,CAWSPAPGGFGDTQYF
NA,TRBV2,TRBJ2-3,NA,TGTGCCAGCATCATGAAGCGGCGGGACAGCACAGATACGCAGTATTTT,CASIMKRRDSTDTQYF
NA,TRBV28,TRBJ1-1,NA,TGTGCCAGCATCCAGGGCGGGAACACTGAAGCTTTCTTT,CASIQGGNTEAFF
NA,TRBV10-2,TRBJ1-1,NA,TGCGCCAGCAGTTATTCGGGAAACACTGAAGCTTTCTTT,CASSYSGNTEAFF
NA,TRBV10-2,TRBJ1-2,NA,TGCGCCAGCAGTGAGGAGTCAGACTTACGAGGAGGCTACACCTTC,CASSEESDLRGGYTF
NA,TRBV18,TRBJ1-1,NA,TGTGCCAGCTCACCATCACAGGGAGTTAACACTGAAGCTTTCTTT,CASSPSQGVNTEAFF
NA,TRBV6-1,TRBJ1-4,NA,TGTGCCAGCAGGCCGGGGCGGGGCTATAATGAAAAACTGTTTTTT,CASRPGRGYNEKLFF
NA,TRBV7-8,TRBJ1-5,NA,TGTGCCAGCAGCTTAGTGCGGGGAGGGACAAGCAATCAGCCCCAGCATTTT,CASSLVRGGTSNQPQHF
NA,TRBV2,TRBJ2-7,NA,TGTGCCAGCAGTGAAGGGGGCGCGGGGCTTTGGGAGCAGTACTTC,CASSEGGAGLWEQYF
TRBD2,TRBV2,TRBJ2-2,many,TGTGCCAGCATGGCCGGGCACTCGGGGGGCACCGGGGAGCTGTTTTTT,CASMAGHSGGTGELFF
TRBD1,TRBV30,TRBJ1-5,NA,TGTGCCTGGAGCCCCCGGGACAGGATTTCACGTAGCAATCAGCCCCAGCATTTT,CAWSPRDRISRSNQPQHF
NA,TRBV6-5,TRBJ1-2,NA,TGTGCCAGCAGTCAGGCGGGGGGAGGCTACACCTTC,CASSQAGGGYTF
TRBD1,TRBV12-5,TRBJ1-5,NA,TGTGCTAGTGGTCCAGCCGGGACAGGGCAGAATCAGCCCCAGCATTTT,CASGPAGTGQNQPQHF
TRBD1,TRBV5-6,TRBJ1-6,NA,TGTGCCAGCAGCATCCGGCAGGGGGCAAATAATTCACCCCTCCACTTT,CASSIRQGANNSPLHF
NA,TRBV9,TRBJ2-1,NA,TGTGCCAGCAGCGTACCCAGAGGGACAACCGCCCATGAGCAGTTCTTC,CASSVPRGTTAHEQFF